One and the same sample provided the 9 T cell receptor beta chains below, sequenced in a study of blood T cell repertoires in COVID-19. Measured with immunoSEQ multiplex PCR; TCRdb has only the in-frame clones, and not every one. The sample records fewer than 250,000 clones, around 86% being singletons. Sequencing used peripheral blood. The receptors originated from a man aged 55 to 70 with acute or convalescent COVID-19.

The V and J genes are TRBV5-6 and TRBJ2-7; a weak D match, TRBD1 (6 bases). The length of the CDR3 is 13 residues. V was pared by 4 bases and J by 3 bases, with 11 bases between. The germline V gene encodes CDR1 SGHDT and CDR2 YYEEEE. The CDR3 sequence: CASSVGHLYEQYF. The CDR3, as DNA: TGTGCCAGCAGCGTGGGACACCTCTACGAGCAGTACTTC.

J is TRBJ1-6 and V is TRBV2, with D tentatively TRBD1 (6 bases). Germline CDR1 is SNHLY and CDR2 is FYNNEI. V was shortened by 6 bases and J by 0 bases, with 6 bases between the two germline ends. The CDR3 consists of 14 residues. The CDR3 spells CASRTGSYNSPLHF. The DNA for the CDR3 is TGTGCCAGCAGGACAGGCTCCTATAATTCACCCCTCCACTTT.

The rearrangement links TRBV19 to TRBJ1-1; TRBD1 matches 8 bases. Unmatched junction bases numbered 16, after V lost 8 bases and J lost 5 bases. This CDR3 is 16 amino acids long. Germline-derived CDR1 and CDR2 are LNHDA and SQIVND (reference sequence). CDR3 nucleotide sequence: TGTGCCAGTCTGACAACCGGACAGGGAGTAAAGACTGAAGCTTTCTTT. Its translation: CASLTTGQGVKTEAFF.

This chain uses TRBV10-1 with TRBJ1-3; D is undetermined. The CDR3 is 18 amino acids. V lost 0 bases to trimming and J lost 4 bases, with 19 bases between them. Germline V gives CDR1 WNHNN, CDR2 SYGVQD (reference sequence). This CDR3 reads CASSESTSRARGGNTIYF. CDR3 sequence (DNA): TGCGCCAGCAGTGAGTCCACGAGCCGGGCCCGGGGAGGAAACACCATATATTTT.

J is TRBJ2-1 and V is TRBV2; the match to TRBD2 covers 9 bases. The CDR3 is 13 residues long. Germline V gives CDR1 SNHLY, CDR2 FYNNEI. V lost 6 bases, J lost 6 bases, and 3 bases stayed unmatched. The CDR3: CASRQTSGNEQFF. The CDR3, as DNA: TGTGCCAGCAGACAGACTAGCGGCAATGAGCAGTTCTTC.

J is TRBJ2-7 and V is TRBV23-1, with D possibly matching TRBD1 (5 bases). TRBV23-1 is assigned to the ORF class and has an uncertain function. Trimming took off 6 bases at V and 5 bases at J, with 26 bases between the two ends. This CDR3 is 17 amino acids long. CDR3 nucleotide sequence: TGCGCCAGCAGCCTCCCAGGGAAACATCCCCGTTGGCACGAGCAGTACTTC. Protein: CASSLPGKHPRWHEQYF.

The chain employs TRBV14 and TRBJ2-1, with TRBD1 identical over 8 bases. This CDR3 is 15 amino acids long. V dropped 5 bases and J dropped 2; count of bases not matched to a gene: 5. Looked up from germline, CDR1 is SGHDN and CDR2 is FVKESK. The chain's CDR3 is CASSFDRGAYNEQFF. The CDR3 DNA reads as TGTGCCAGCAGCTTCGACAGGGGAGCCTACAATGAGCAGTTCTTC.

Notes on this clone: A read error may produce the germline difference seen at one junction end. The chain employs TRBV11-3 and TRBJ2-1, with 11 bases matching TRBD2. Germline assignment: CDR1 SGHNT and CDR2 YENEEA. The CDR3 length is 12 residues. CDR3 in amino acids: CASSLGLAGSLF. The CDR3 DNA reads as TGTGCCAGCAGCTTAGGACTAGCGGGGTCGCTCTTC.

The chain combines TRBV11-2 with TRBJ1-1; 7 bases align to TRBD1. V lost 1 base to trimming and J lost 4 bases; unmatched junction nucleotides: 18. In germline, CDR1 is SGHAT, CDR2 FQNNGV. CDR3 size: 19 residues. Here the CDR3 reads CASSLVKKTGQRKGTEAFF. For the CDR3, the DNA is TGTGCCAGCAGCTTAGTGAAAAAGACAGGGCAAAGGAAGGGCACTGAAGCTTTCTTT.